This TCR beta chain stems from a study of T-cell reconstitution after alpha-beta-depleted transplantation in children. Study-level results: The main origin of T-cell counts and diversity one year after transplant was newly produced T cells. After transplant, at about two months, alpha-beta T cells were reportedly derived from several hundred expanded graft clones.

Note on this clonotype: The antigen is undetermined.

This CDR3 region has 18 residues. Germline V CDR1 and CDR2: WSHSY, SAAADI. The V and J ends lost 8 bases and 0 bases respectively, with 26 bases between them. Using unique molecular identifiers, the investigators prepared the TCRbeta library. Using its own MiXCR run on the PCR reads, TCRdb lists one record per CDR3 protein. The sample yields roughly 50,000 distinct CDR3 sequences, roughly 45% seen once. The sequences come from PBMCs, mostly from graft donor cells, collected 360 days after TCRalphabeta/CD19-depleted stem cell transplant. V is TRBV10-2 and J is TRBJ2-7, with D perhaps matching TRBD2 (7 bases). This clonotype was sampled from a male patient between 10 and 17 years old who had a stem cell transplant for acute lymphoblastic leukemia, so the T cells may come from the graft donor. CDR3 region: CASPGGRRLRGSSYEQYF. In DNA form, the CDR3 reads TGCGCCAGCCCGGGGGGACGGCGATTGAGGGGGAGCTCCTACGAGCAGTACTTC.